This T cell receptor beta chain was identified in a study of blood T cell repertoires in COVID-19. Enrolment of Seattle patients took place during active infection, and they were followed longitudinally. Germline V CDR1 and CDR2: MGHRA, YSYEKL. This CDR3 is 19 amino acids long. V was clipped by 4 bases and J by 1 base; unmatched bases: 15. Sequenced by immunoSEQ multiplex PCR; TCRdb stores in-frame clones only, minus some. The data contain fewer than 250,000 clones, about 90% of them singletons. The sequence came from a man aged 25 to 40 with COVID-19, enrolled during active disease. The chain is built from TRBV4-1 and TRBJ1-2; TRBD1 matches 10 bases. The specimen was peripheral blood. The CDR3 region is CASSPGTGTGEPFNYGYTF. CDR3 in DNA: TGCGCCAGCAGCCCGGGGACCGGGACAGGGGAGCCCTTTAACTATGGCTACACCTTC.